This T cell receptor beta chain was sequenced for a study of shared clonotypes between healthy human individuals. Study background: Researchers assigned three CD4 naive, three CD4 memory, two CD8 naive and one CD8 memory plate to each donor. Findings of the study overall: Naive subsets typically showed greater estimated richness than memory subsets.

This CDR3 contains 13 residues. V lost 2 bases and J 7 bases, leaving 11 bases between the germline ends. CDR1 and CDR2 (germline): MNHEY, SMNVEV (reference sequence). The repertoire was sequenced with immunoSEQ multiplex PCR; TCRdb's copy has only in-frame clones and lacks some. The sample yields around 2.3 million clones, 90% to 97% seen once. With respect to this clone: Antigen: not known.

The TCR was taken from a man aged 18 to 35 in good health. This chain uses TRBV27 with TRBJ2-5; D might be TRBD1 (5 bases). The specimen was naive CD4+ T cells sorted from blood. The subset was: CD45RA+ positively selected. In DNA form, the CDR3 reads TGTGCCAGCAGTTTAGGGTTTAGGGGGACCCAGTACTTC. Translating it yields CASSLGFRGTQYF.